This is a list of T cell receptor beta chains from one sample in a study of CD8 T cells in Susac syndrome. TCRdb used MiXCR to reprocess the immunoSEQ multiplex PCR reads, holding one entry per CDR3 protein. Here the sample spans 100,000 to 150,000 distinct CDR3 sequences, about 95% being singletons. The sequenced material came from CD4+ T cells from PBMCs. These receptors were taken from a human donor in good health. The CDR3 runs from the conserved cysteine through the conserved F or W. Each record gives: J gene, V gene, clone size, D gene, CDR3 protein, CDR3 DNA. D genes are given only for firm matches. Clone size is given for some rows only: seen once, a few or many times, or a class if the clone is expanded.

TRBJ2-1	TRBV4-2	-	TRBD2	CASSQDAGATYNEQFF	TGTGCCAGCAGCCAAGACGCGGGAGCGACCTACAATGAGCAGTTCTTC
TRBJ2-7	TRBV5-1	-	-	CASSLIISGYEQYF	TGCGCCAGCAGCTTGATAATTAGTGGCTACGAGCAGTACTTC
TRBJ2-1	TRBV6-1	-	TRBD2	CASSDGTRTSGSGYYNEQFF	TGTGCCAGCAGTGATGGGACCCGGACTAGCGGCTCGGGTTACTACAATGAGCAGTTCTTC
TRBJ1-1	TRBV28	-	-	CAVSPGDTEAFF	TGTGCCGTTTCACCTGGGGACACTGAAGCTTTCTTT
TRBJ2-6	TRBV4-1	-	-	CASSQEMGRSSGANVLTF	TGCGCCAGCAGCCAAGAAATGGGCAGAAGCTCTGGGGCCAACGTCCTGACTTTC
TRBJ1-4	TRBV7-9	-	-	CASSTQGLEVEKLFF	TGTGCCAGCAGCACACAGGGCCTCGAGGTTGAAAAACTGTTTTTT
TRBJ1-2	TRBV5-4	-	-	CASSLGGRDFNYGYTF	TGTGCCAGCAGCTTGGGGGGCAGGGACTTTAACTATGGCTACACCTTC
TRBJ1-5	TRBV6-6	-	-	CASSYLPRQPQHF	TGTGCCAGCAGTTACCTACCTCGTCAGCCCCAGCATTTT
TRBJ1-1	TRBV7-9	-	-	CASSPRTVGTEAFF	TGTGCCAGCAGCCCCAGGACAGTCGGCACTGAAGCTTTCTTT
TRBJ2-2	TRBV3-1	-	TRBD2	CASSPTSGTNTGELFF	TGTGCCAGCAGCCCAACTAGCGGTACGAACACCGGGGAGCTGTTTTTT
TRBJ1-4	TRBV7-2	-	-	CASSLAGGNEKLFF	TGTGCCAGCAGCTTAGCGGGGGGGAATGAAAAACTGTTTTTT
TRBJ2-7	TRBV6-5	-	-	CASSRESEQYF	TGTGCCAGCAGCCGCGAGAGCGAGCAGTACTTC
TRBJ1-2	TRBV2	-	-	CASSEALSAGPYGYTF	TGTGCCAGCAGTGAAGCGCTTAGTGCAGGGCCCTATGGCTACACCTTC
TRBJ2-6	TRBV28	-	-	CASSRSGANVLTF	TGTGCCAGCAGCCGTTCTGGGGCCAACGTCCTGACTTTC
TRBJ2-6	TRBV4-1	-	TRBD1	CASSQEGGYRSGANVLTF	TGCGCCAGCAGCCAAGAAGGGGGCTATCGATCTGGGGCCAACGTCCTGACTTTC
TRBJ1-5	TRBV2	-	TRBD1	CASSRGGQGNQPQHF	TGTGCCAGCAGTCGGGGGGGACAGGGGAATCAGCCCCAGCATTTT
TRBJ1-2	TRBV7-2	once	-	CASSPQSNYGYTF	TGTGCCAGCAGCCCCCAATCCAACTATGGCTACACCTTC
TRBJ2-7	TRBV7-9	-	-	CASSLGRRGHF	TGTGCCAGCAGCCTTGGACGGAGAGGGCACTTC
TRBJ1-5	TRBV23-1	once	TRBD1	CASSQSTGGIGPQHF	TGCGCCAGCAGTCAAAGCACAGGGGGGATTGGTCCCCAGCATTTT
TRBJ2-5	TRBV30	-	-	CAWTRGGERETQYF	TGTGCCTGGACCAGAGGGGGGGAGCGGGAGACCCAGTACTTC
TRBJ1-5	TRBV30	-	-	CAWSATVNQPQHF	TGTGCCTGGAGCGCAACAGTAAATCAGCCCCAGCATTTT
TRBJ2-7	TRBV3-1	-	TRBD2	CASSQEGLAGAEQYF	TGTGCCAGCAGCCAAGAAGGGCTAGCGGGTGCCGAGCAGTACTTC
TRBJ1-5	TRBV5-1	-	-	CASSLGNGGNQPQHF	TGCGCCAGCAGCTTGGGAAATGGGGGAAATCAGCCCCAGCATTTT